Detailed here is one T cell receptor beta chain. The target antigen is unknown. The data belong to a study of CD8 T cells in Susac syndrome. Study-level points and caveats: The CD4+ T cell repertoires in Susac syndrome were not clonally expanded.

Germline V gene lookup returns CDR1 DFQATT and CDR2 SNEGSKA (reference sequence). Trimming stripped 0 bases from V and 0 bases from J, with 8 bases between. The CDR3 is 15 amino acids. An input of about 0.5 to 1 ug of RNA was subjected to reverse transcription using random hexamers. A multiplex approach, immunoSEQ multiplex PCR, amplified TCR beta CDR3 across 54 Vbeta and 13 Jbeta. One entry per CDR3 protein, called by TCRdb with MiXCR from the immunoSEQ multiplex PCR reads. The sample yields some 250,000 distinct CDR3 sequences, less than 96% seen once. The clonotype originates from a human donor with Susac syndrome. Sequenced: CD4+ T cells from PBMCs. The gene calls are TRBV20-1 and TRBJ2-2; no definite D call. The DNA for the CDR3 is TGCAGTGCTAGAGATCGGGTATCGAACACCGGGGAGCTGTTTTTT. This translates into CSARDRVSNTGELFF.